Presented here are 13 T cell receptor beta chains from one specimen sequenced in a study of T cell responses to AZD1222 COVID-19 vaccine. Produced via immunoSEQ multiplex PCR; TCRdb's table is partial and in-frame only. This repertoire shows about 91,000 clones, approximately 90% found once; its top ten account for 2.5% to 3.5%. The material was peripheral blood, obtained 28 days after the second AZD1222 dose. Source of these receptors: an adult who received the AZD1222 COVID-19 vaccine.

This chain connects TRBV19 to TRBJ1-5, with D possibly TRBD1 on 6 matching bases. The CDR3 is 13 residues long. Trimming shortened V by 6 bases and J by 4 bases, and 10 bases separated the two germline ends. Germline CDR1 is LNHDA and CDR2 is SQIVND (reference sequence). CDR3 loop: CASSIRGNQPQHF. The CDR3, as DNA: TGTGCCAGTAGCATCAGGGGAAATCAGCCCCAGCATTTT.

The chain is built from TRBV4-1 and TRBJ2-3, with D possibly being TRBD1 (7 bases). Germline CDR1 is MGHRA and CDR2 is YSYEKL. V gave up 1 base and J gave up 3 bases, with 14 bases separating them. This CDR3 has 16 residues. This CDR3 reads CASSQGQGGGTDTQYF. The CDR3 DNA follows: TGCGCCAGCAGCCAAGGACAGGGAGGTGGTACAGATACGCAGTATTTT.

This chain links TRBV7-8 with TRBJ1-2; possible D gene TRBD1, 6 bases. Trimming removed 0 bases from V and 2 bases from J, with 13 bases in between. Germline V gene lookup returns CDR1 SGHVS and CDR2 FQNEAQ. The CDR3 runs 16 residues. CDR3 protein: CASSLAGTQENYGYTF. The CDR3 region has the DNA TGTGCCAGCAGCTTAGCCGGGACACAAGAAAACTATGGCTACACCTTC.

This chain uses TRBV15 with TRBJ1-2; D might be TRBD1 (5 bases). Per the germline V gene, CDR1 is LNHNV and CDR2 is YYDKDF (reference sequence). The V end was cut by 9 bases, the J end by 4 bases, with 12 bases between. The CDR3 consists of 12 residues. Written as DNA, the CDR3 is TGTGCCACACGTGGGGGTTCCTATGGCTACACCTTC. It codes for CATRGGSYGYTF.

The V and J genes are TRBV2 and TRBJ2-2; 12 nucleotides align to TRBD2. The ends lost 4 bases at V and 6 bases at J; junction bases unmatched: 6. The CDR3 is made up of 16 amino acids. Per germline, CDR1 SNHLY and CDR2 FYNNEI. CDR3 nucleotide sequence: TGTGCCAGCAGTGGACGGACTAGCGGGACGCCCGGGGAGCTGTTTTTT. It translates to CASSGRTSGTPGELFF.

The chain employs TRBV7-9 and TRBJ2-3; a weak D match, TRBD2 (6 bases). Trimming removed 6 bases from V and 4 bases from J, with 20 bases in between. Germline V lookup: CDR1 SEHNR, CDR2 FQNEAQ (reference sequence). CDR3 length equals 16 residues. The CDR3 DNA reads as TGTGCCAGCAGTTCCCCAACTAGCATGGAGTCAGATACGCAGTATTTT. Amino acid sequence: CASSSPTSMESDTQYF.

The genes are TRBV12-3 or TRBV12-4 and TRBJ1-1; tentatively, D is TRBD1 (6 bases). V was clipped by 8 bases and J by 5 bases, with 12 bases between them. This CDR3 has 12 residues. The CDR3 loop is CASGVQGTEAFF. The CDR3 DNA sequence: TGTGCCAGCGGAGTACAGGGAACTGAAGCTTTCTTT.

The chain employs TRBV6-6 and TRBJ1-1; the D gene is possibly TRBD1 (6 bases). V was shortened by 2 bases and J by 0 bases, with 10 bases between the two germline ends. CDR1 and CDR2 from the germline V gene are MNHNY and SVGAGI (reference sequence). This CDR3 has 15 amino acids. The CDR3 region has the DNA TGTGCCAGCAGTTACGGGGGGGCTATGAACACTGAAGCTTTCTTT. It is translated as CASSYGGAMNTEAFF.

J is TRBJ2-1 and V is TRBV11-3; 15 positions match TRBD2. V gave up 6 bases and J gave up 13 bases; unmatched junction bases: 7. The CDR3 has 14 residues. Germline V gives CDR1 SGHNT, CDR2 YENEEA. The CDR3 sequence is CASRLGTSGGSQFF. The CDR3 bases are TGTGCCAGCAGACTCGGGACTAGCGGGGGGTCCCAGTTCTTC.

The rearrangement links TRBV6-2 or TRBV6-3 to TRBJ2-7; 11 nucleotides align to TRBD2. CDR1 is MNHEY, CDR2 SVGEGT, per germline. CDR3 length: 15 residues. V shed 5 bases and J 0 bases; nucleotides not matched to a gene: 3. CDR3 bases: TGTGCCAGCAGTACACTAGCGGGGGTCTCCTACGAGCAGTACTTC. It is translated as CASSTLAGVSYEQYF.

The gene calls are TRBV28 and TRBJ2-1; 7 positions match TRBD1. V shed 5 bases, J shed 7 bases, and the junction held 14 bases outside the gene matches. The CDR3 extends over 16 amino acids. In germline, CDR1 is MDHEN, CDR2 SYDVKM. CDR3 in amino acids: CASSAAGTAPWNEQFF. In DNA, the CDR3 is TGTGCCAGCAGTGCCGCAGGGACAGCTCCTTGGAATGAGCAGTTCTTC.

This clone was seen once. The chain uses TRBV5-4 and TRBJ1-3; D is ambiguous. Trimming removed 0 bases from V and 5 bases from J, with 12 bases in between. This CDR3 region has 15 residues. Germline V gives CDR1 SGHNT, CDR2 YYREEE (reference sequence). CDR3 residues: CASSLAGENRNTIYF. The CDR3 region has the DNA TGTGCCAGCAGCTTGGCTGGGGAAAACCGAAACACCATATATTTT. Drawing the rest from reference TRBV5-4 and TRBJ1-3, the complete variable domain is ETGVTQSPTHLIKTRGQQVTLRCSSQSGHNTVSWYQQALGQGPQFIFQYYREEENGRGNFPPRFSGLQFPNYSSELNVNALELDDSALYLCASSLAGENRNTIYFGEGSWLTVV.

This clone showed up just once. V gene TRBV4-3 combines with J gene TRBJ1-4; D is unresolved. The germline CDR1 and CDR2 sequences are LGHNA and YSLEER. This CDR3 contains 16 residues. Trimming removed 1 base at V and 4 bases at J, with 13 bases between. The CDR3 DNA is TGCGCCAGCAGCCAAGTAGGAGAGGGCGGTAATGAAAAACTGTTTTTT. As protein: CASSQVGEGGNEKLFF.